This T cell receptor (beta chain) originates from a study of beta chain features in type 1 diabetes. This clone has more than one count but fewer than ten. The antigen remains unidentified. Whole-study findings and limits: All four CD4+ subsets of Type 1 diabetes patients contained TCRB CDR3s that were moderately but significantly shorter. Whether HLA type influences TCRB rearrangement remained unresolved here.

Expressed TCRB transcripts were sequenced because the entire RNA isolate underwent reverse transcription. TCRdb keeps only in-frame clones here, not all; method: immunoSEQ multiplex PCR. In the table there are over 350,000 clones, approximately 16% of which are singletons. Per the germline V gene, CDR1 is MGHRA and CDR2 is YSYEKL. Trimming took off 0 bases at V and 5 bases at J, with 19 bases between the two ends. CDR3 length equals 17 residues. What was sequenced was naive CD4+ T cells from blood. The chain recombines TRBV4-1 with TRBJ2-5; D is possibly TRBD2 (7 bases). The clonotype comes from a woman between 18 and 29 years old in good health. The CDR3 region has the DNA TGCGCCAGCAGCCAAGATTTAACCGTGGGGGGGCGTGAGACCCAGTACTTC. This translates into CASSQDLTVGGRETQYF.